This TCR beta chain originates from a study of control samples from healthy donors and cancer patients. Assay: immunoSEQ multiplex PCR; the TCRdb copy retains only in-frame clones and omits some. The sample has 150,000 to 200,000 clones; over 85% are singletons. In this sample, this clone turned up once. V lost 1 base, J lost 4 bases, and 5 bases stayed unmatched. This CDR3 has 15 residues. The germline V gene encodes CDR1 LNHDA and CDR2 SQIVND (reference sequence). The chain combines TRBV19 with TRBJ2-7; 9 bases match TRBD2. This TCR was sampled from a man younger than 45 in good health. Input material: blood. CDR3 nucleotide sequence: TGTGCCAGTAGTATAGGTGGCCTAGCGGGATACGAGCAGTACTTC. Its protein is CASSIGGLAGYEQYF.